This T cell receptor (beta chain) was sequenced in a study of CD8 T cells in Susac syndrome. This CDR3 region has 17 residues. Germline loops: CDR1 MDHEN, CDR2 SYDVKM. Trimming took 5 bases from V and 2 from J, leaving 21 bases between them. From blood CD8+ and CD4+ T cells, the TCR beta chain was sequenced. RNA in amounts of roughly 0.5 to 1 ug was reverse transcribed with random hexamers. Amplification of TCR beta CDR3 was carried out by immunoSEQ multiplex PCR, which covered 54 Vbeta and 13 Jbeta segments. TCRdb called the immunoSEQ multiplex PCR reads again in MiXCR, with one record for every CDR3 protein. Among around 280,000 distinct CDR3 sequences, approximately 90% were seen once, and the ten largest hold roughly 0.059%.

This chain uses TRBV28 with TRBJ2-5; maybe TRBD2 (6 bases). Sequencing was carried out using CD4+ T cells from PBMCs. The source is a human donor with multiple sclerosis. CDR3 bases: TGTGCCAGCAGTCATACCCCGGGACTGCCACAACAAGAGACCCAGTACTTC. This sequence encodes CASSHTPGLPQQETQYF.